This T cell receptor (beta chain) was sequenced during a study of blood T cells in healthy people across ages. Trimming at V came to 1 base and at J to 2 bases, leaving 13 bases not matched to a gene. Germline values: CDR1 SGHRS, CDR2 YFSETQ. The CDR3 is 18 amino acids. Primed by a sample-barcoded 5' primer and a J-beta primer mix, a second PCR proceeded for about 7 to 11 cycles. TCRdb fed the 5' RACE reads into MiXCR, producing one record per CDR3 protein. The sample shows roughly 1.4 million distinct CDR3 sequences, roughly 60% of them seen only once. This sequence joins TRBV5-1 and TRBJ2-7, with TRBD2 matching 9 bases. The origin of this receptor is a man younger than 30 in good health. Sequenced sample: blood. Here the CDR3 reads CASSLMSSGDPTTYEQYF. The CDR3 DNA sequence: TGCGCCAGCAGCTTGATGTCTAGCGGGGACCCGACTACCTACGAGCAGTACTTC.